These 9 T cell receptor beta chains came from one sample sequenced in a study of CD8 T cells in Susac syndrome. An input of about 0.5 to 1 ug of RNA was subjected to reverse transcription using random hexamers. TCRdb reprocessed the immunoSEQ multiplex PCR reads via MiXCR and lists one record per CDR3 protein. The sample has about 150,000 distinct CDR3 sequences; roughly 95% are singletons. The sample comprised CD4+ T cells from PBMCs. The receptors were gathered from a human donor with Susac syndrome.

This clonotype was counted once. The rearrangement uses TRBV5-6 and TRBJ2-1; D is uncertain. The CDR3 is 14 residues long. Trimming stripped 2 bases from V and 9 bases from J, with 15 bases between. Germline-derived CDR1 and CDR2 are SGHDT and YYEEEE. The CDR3 bases are TGTGCCAGCAGCTTTTCCCATTCCTCAAGTGAGCAGTTCTTC. It is translated as CASSFSHSSSEQFF. Using reference TRBV5-6 and TRBJ2-1 for the parts outside the CDR3, the full variable domain is DAGVTQSPTHLIKTRGQQVTLRCSPKSGHDTVSWYQQALGQGPQFIFQYYEEEERQRGNFPDRFSGHQFPNYSSELNVNALLLGDSALYLCASSFSHSSSEQFFGPGTRLTVL.

The V and J genes are TRBV6-5 and TRBJ2-7; 9 bases fit TRBD1. CDR1 and CDR2 (germline): MNHEY, SVGAGI. V shed 5 bases, J shed 4 bases, and the junction held 9 bases outside the gene matches. CDR3 length equals 15 residues. The CDR3 sequence: CASSAYGTGKYEQYF. Written as DNA, the CDR3 is TGTGCCAGCAGTGCTTATGGGACAGGGAAATACGAGCAGTACTTC.

The chain carries TRBV7-2 and TRBJ2-5; 8 bases fit TRBD2. Germline values: CDR1 SGHTA, CDR2 FQGNSA. The V and J ends lost 6 bases and 2 bases, in that order; junction bases with no gene match: 8. The CDR3 length is 15 residues. The CDR3 nucleotides read TGTGCCAGCAGGTCCGCGGGGGGTTCACAAGAGACCCAGTACTTC. This translates into CASRSAGGSQETQYF.

On this clonotype: Germline is not matched at one junction end, which may reflect a read error. CDR3 nucleotides: TGTGCCAGCAGCTTGGATAGGGGGGGGCTGTTTTTT. Translating it yields CASSLDRGGLFF. The chain recombines TRBV5-6 with TRBJ2-2; D perhaps matches TRBD2 (7 bases). CDR3 length: 12 residues. Per germline, CDR1 SGHDT and CDR2 YYEEEE.

This chain links TRBV29-1 with TRBJ2-7; D may correspond to TRBD1 or TRBD2 (6 bases each). The CDR3 loop spans 12 amino acids. CDR1 SQVTM and CDR2 ANQGSEA come from the germline V gene. The V gene lost 7 bases and the J gene lost 2 bases, with 12 bases spanning the gap. The CDR3 here is CSGGAGAYEQYF. CDR3 DNA sequence: TGCAGCGGGGGGGCAGGGGCCTACGAGCAGTACTTC.

The V call is TRBV4-1, the J call TRBJ2-5, with D tentatively TRBD2 (6 bases). V lost 1 base, J lost 5 bases, and 17 bases lay in between. This CDR3 has 16 residues. CDR1 is MGHRA, CDR2 YSYEKL, per germline. The DNA of the CDR3 is TGCGCCAGCAGCCAAGGCAGCGGGTCTAAGGTGGAGACCCAGTACTTC. Its translation: CASSQGSGSKVETQYF.

The chain employs TRBV12-3 or TRBV12-4 and TRBJ1-5; perhaps TRBD1 as D (6 bases). Trimming removed 3 bases at V and 3 bases at J, with 9 bases between. CDR3 length: 14 residues. CDR3 DNA sequence: TGTGCCAGCAGTTTCGGACAGCACAATCAGCCCCAGCATTTT. This gives the protein CASSFGQHNQPQHF.

The chain employs TRBV20-1 and TRBJ2-4, with D possibly TRBD1 on 6 matching bases. V was trimmed by 0 bases and J by 1 base, leaving 16 bases between them. The germline V gene has CDR1 DFQATT and CDR2 SNEGSKA (reference sequence). The CDR3 is made up of 17 amino acids. The CDR3 sequence: CSARDSDRLPAKNIQYF. The CDR3, as DNA: TGCAGTGCTAGAGATTCAGACAGGCTGCCGGCCAAAAACATTCAGTACTTC.

The CDR3 DNA reads TGTGCCAGCGTGGCGGTACTGAACTCCTACGAGCAGTACTTC. This codes for CASVAVLNSYEQYF. The gene calls are TRBV3-1 and TRBJ2-7; no firm D call. CDR3 length equals 14 residues. V lost 8 bases and J lost 0, with 14 bases in between. In germline, CDR1 is LGHDT, CDR2 YNNKEL (reference sequence).